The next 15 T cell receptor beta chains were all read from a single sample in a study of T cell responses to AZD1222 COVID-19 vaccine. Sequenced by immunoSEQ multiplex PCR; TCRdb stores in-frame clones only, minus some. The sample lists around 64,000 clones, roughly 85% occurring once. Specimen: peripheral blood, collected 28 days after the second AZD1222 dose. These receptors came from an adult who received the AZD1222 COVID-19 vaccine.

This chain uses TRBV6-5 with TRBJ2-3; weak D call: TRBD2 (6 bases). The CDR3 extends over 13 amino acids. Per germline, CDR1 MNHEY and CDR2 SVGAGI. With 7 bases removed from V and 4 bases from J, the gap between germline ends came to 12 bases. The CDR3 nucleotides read TGTGCCAGCACCCCGGCGGGGTCAGATACGCAGTATTTT. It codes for CASTPAGSDTQYF.

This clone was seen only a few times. The CDR3 here is CASSEGNSYNEQFF. In nucleotides, the CDR3 is TGTGCCAGCAGTGAAGGTAACAGTTACAATGAGCAGTTCTTC. This chain joins TRBV6-1 and TRBJ2-1; D uncertain. Germline lookup yields CDR1 MNHNS and CDR2 SASEGT. CDR3 length equals 14 residues. The ends were cut back, 1 base at V and 4 bases at J, with 8 bases in the middle.

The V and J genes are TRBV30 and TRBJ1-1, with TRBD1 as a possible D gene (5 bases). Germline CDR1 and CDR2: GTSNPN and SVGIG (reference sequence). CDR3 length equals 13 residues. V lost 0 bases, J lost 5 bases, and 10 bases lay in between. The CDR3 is CAWSVLRGTEAFF. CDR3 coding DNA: TGTGCCTGGAGTGTACTACGGGGGACTGAAGCTTTCTTT.

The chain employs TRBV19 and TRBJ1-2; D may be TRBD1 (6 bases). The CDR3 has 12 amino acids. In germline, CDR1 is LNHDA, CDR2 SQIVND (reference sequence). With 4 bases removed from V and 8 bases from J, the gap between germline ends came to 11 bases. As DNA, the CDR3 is TGTGCCAGTAGTAATGGGGGGGCCGGCTACACCTTC. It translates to CASSNGGAGYTF.

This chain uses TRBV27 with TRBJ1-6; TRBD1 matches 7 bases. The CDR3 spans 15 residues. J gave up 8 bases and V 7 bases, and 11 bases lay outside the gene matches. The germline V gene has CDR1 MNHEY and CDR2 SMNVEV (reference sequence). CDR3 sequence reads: CASKLTGNGYSPLHF. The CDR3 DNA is TGTGCCAGCAAACTGACAGGGAACGGGTATTCACCCCTCCACTTT.

The CDR3 here is CASSLASGKYGYTF. The CDR3 DNA reads TGCGCCAGCAGCCTCGCATCAGGGAAGTATGGCTACACCTTC. The chain has TRBV5-1 and TRBJ1-2; TRBD1 is a possible D gene (5 bases). Trimming cost V 4 bases and J 5 bases, with 15 bases left between them. Germline CDR1 reads SGHRS; CDR2 reads YFSETQ. This CDR3 contains 14 residues.

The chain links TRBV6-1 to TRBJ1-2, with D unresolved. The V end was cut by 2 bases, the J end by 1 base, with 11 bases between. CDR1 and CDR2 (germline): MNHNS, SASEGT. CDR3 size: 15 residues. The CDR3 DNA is TGTGCCAGCAGTGAATGGGCCAGGCTTAACTATGGCTACACCTTC. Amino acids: CASSEWARLNYGYTF.

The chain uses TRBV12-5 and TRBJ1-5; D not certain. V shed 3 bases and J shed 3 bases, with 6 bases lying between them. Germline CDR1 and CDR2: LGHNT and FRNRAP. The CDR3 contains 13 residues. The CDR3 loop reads CASGLGNNQPQHF. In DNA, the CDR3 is TGTGCTAGTGGTTTAGGGAACAATCAGCCCCAGCATTTT.

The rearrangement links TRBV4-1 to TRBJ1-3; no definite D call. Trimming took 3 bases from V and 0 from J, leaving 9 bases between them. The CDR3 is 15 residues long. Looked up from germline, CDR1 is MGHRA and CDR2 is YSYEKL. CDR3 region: CASSQPESSGNTIYF. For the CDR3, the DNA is TGCGCCAGCAGCCAGCCCGAAAGCTCTGGAAACACCATATATTTT.

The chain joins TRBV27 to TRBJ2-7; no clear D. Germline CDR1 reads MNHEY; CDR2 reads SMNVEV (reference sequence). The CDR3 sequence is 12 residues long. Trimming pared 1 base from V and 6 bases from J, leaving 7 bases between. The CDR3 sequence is CASSLYPGEQYF. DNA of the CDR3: TGTGCCAGCAGTTTATACCCCGGCGAGCAGTACTTC.

The CDR3 nucleotides are TGTGCCAGCAGTGAAGCAGAGGGGATTCCTGTTGAAGCTTTCTTT. This gives the protein CASSEAEGIPVEAFF. The chain combines TRBV6-1 with TRBJ1-1, with a weak D call TRBD1 (5 bases). The CDR3 is made up of 15 amino acids. The V end was cut by 0 bases, the J end by 7 bases, with 15 bases between. Germline-derived CDR1 and CDR2 are MNHNS and SASEGT.

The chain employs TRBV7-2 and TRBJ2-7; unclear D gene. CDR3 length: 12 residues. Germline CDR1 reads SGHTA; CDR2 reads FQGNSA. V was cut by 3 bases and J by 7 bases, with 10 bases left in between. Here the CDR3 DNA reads TGTGCCAGCAGCTTTAGTGGTCAGGAGCAGTACTTC. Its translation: CASSFSGQEQYF.

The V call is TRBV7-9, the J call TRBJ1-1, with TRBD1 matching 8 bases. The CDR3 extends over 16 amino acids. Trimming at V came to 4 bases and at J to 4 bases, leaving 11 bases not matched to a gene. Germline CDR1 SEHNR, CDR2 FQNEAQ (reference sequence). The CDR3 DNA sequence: TGTGCCAGCAGCTCCCCCAGGGGGCCCCCGGGCACTGAAGCTTTCTTT. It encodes CASSSPRGPPGTEAFF.

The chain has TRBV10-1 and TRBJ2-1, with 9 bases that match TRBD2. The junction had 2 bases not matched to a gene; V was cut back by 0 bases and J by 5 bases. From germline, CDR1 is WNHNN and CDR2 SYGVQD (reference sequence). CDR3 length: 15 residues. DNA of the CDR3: TGCGCCAGCAGTGAGTCGGCTAGCGGGAACAATGAGCAGTTCTTC. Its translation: CASSESASGNNEQFF.

Here the CDR3 DNA reads TGTGCCAGCAGCTCTCCTAGGACAGGGAACTATGGCTACACCTTC. As protein: CASSSPRTGNYGYTF. This chain links TRBV11-2 with TRBJ1-2, with 8 bases identical to TRBD1. Germline loops: CDR1 SGHAT, CDR2 FQNNGV. V shed 4 bases and J 2 bases; nucleotides not matched to a gene: 6. There are 15 residues in the CDR3.